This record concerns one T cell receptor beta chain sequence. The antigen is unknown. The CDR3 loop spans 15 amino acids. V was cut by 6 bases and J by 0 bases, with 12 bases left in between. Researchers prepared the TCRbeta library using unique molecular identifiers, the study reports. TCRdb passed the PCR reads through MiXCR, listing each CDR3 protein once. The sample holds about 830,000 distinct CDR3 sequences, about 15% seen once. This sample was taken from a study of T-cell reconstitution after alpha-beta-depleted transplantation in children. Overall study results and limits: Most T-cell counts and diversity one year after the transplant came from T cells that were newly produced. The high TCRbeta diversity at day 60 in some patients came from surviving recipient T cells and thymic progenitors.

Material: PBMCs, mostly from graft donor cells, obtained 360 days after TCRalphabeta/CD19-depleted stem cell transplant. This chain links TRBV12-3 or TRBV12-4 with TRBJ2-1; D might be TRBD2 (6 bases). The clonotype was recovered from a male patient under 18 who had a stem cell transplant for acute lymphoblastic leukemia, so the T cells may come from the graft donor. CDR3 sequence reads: CASRGDSSSYNEQFF. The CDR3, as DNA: TGTGCCAGCAGAGGGGACTCGAGCTCCTACAATGAGCAGTTCTTC.